A single sample is the source of the 13 T cell receptor beta chains below, sequenced in a study of T cell changes during pregnancy in multiple sclerosis. The table came from immunoSEQ multiplex PCR; TCRdb's copy has only in-frame clones and leaves some out. The top ten clones hold roughly 2% of a sample with tens of thousands of clones, around 91% of them seen once. The sequences come from peripheral blood, collected in the third trimester of pregnancy. These receptor sequences come from a female donor in good health, enrolled as a control in a pregnancy study.

This sequence joins TRBV6-1 and TRBJ2-1; 7 bases match TRBD1. V lost 2 bases, J lost 7 bases, and 8 bases stayed unmatched. Germline CDR1 is MNHNS and CDR2 is SASEGT. This CDR3 is 15 amino acids long. This chain's CDR3 is CASSERGLGKNEQFF. CDR3 bases: TGTGCCAGCAGTGAAAGGGGGCTCGGTAAAAATGAGCAGTTCTTC.

This rearrangement joins TRBV6-6 to TRBJ2-3; D is possibly TRBD2 (5 bases). CDR3 length: 14 residues. The ends were cut back, 4 bases at V and 4 bases at J, with 12 bases in the middle. CDR1 and CDR2 from the germline V gene are MNHNY and SVGAGI (reference sequence). In nucleotides, the CDR3 is TGTGCCAGCAGTTCGAGGACTGGCTCAGATACGCAGTATTTT. Protein product: CASSSRTGSDTQYF.

The chain combines TRBV19 with TRBJ2-7; 7 bases are shared with TRBD2. The CDR3 runs to 14 residues. CDR1 LNHDA and CDR2 SQIVND come from the germline V gene (reference sequence). With V trimmed by 3 bases and J by 6 bases, 8 bases remained unmatched. CDR3 sequence (DNA): TGTGCCAGTAGTATGAGCTTAACGGGGGGCGAGCAGTACTTC. Translated, it gives CASSMSLTGGEQYF.

This clone showed up just once. This rearrangement joins TRBV29-1 to TRBJ2-5; a weak D match, TRBD2 (6 bases). Trimming shortened V by 2 bases and J by 2 bases, and 9 bases separated the two germline ends. This CDR3 comprises 13 residues. Germline V lookup: CDR1 SQVTM, CDR2 ANQGSEA. The CDR3 DNA is TGCAGCGTTGAACTCGCGGGGCAAGAGACCCAGTACTTC. Translated: CSVELAGQETQYF.

The rearrangement uses TRBV27 and TRBJ1-2, with D unclear. CDR1 is MNHEY, CDR2 SMNVEV, per germline (reference sequence). There are 13 residues in the CDR3. V shed 3 bases and J shed 0 bases, with 5 bases lying between them. CDR3 sequence reads: CASSFGTNYGYTF. CDR3 in DNA: TGTGCCAGCAGTTTCGGGACTAACTATGGCTACACCTTC.

J is TRBJ2-5 and V is TRBV18; 10 bases align to TRBD1. With V trimmed by 1 base and J by 4 bases, 3 bases remained unmatched. The germline V gene has CDR1 KGHSH and CDR2 LQKENI. This CDR3 is built from 15 residues. The CDR3 nucleotides are TGTGCCAGCTCACCACTGGGACAGGGGTTAGAGACCCAGTACTTC. Translated: CASSPLGQGLETQYF.

This chain links TRBV6-4 with TRBJ1-5; 10 bases are a match to TRBD1. The CDR3 covers 15 residues. V lost 6 bases, J lost 2 bases, and 4 bases stayed unmatched. Germline lookup yields CDR1 MRHNA and CDR2 SNTAGT. Written as DNA, the CDR3 is TGTGCCAGCAGCCCCGGGACAGGGGGCAATCAGCCCCAGCATTTT. Residues: CASSPGTGGNQPQHF.

Of note for this clone: The junction and the germline gene differ at one end; a read error may be behind it. The J gene is TRBJ2-5, the V gene TRBV7-7; D might be TRBD2 (6 bases). The CDR3 sequence is 13 residues long. The V gene's germline CDR1 is SSHAT and CDR2 FNYEAQ (reference sequence). This chain's CDR3 is CASSLGGRETQYF. The CDR3 DNA is TGTGCTAGCAGCTTGGGAGGTCGAGAGACCCAGTACTTC.

This clone showed up just once. V is TRBV11-3 and J is TRBJ1-1; D is ambiguous. This CDR3 comprises 15 residues. Deletions cut 1 base from V and 1 base from J, with 10 bases between. In germline, CDR1 is SGHNT, CDR2 YENEEA. The CDR3 DNA reads TGTGCCAGCAGCTTAGGAGGTTTTTCGAACACTGAAGCTTTCTTT. This codes for CASSLGGFSNTEAFF.

This chain links TRBV28 with TRBJ2-7; 12 bases fit TRBD2. CDR1 MDHEN and CDR2 SYDVKM come from the germline V gene. This CDR3 spans 15 amino acids. V dropped 5 bases and J dropped 7; count of bases not matched to a gene: 9. CDR3 sequence: CASSSLAGGPGEQYF. CDR3 sequence (DNA): TGTGCCAGCAGTAGCCTAGCGGGAGGGCCCGGGGAGCAGTACTTC.

The chain recombines TRBV28 with TRBJ1-1; D is unresolved. Trimming took 3 bases from V and 7 from J, leaving 9 bases between them. This CDR3 has 12 amino acids. CDR1 and CDR2 (germline): MDHEN, SYDVKM. The CDR3 DNA reads TGTGCCAGCAGTTTTATCTCCCGTGAAGCTTTCTTT. Translating it yields CASSFISREAFF. Complete variable domain (other parts from reference TRBV28 and TRBJ1-1): DVKVTQSSRYLVKRTGEKVFLECVQDMDHENMFWYRQDPGLGLRLIYFSYDVKMKEKGDIPEGYSVSREKKERFSLILESASTNQTSMYLCASSFISREAFFGQGTRLTVV.

This clone has just a few counts. The chain carries TRBV29-1 and TRBJ1-2; D perhaps matches TRBD1 (5 bases). Trimming pared 4 bases from V and 7 bases from J, leaving 13 bases between. Germline V gives CDR1 SQVTM, CDR2 ANQGSEA. The CDR3 runs 12 residues. CDR3 sequence (DNA): TGCAGCGTTGTCCTCGGGGGACGTGGCTACACCTTC. Amino acid sequence: CSVVLGGRGYTF.

J is TRBJ2-3 and V is TRBV5-4, with a tentative D call TRBD1 (5 bases). The germline CDR1 and CDR2 sequences are SGHNT and YYREEE (reference sequence). CDR3 length equals 16 residues. The germline V and J ends were trimmed by 4 bases and 3 bases, with 18 bases remaining between them. The CDR3 reads CASSPRQSPGTDTQYF. The CDR3 nucleotides read TGTGCCAGCAGCCCAAGACAGAGTCCTGGGACAGATACGCAGTATTTT.